This T cell receptor beta chain was recorded in a study of blood T cell repertoires in COVID-19. This clone turned up a few times. Per the original methods: Amplifying reference gene primers gave estimates of nucleated cell counts. The protocol was immunoSEQ multiplex PCR, while the TCRdb copy is restricted to in-frame clones and leaves out a portion. Clone size and V and J calls were adopted from that table, with D and trimming inferred from the DNA. The table lists about 140,000 clones, 75% to 90% of them singletons. This clonotype was sampled from a woman aged 80 or over with acute or convalescent COVID-19. The sequenced sample consisted of peripheral blood.

The DNA of the CDR3 is TGCGCCAGCAGTGAGTGGGCGGGAGAGGTCCAGTTCTTC. Amino acids: CASSEWAGEVQFF. The gene calls are TRBV10-2 and TRBJ2-1; TRBD2 matches 7 bases. The V gene end was trimmed by 1 base and the J gene end by 13 bases; junction bases not matched to a gene: 7. Germline CDR1 is WSHSY and CDR2 is SAAADI. The CDR3 totals 13 residues.